Here is one TCR beta chain with its context. Its antigen is as yet unknown. The sample comes from a study of cytomegalovirus exposure and HLA in healthy donors. Study-level results: TCR beta sequences reportedly predicted most subjects' HLA-A and HLA-B alleles accurately. Accounts indicate the classifier identified cytomegalovirus status with strong specificity and sensitivity. A later analysis appeared to link common viral pathogens to several of the most significant clusters.

The germline CDR1 and CDR2 sequences are SGHTA and FQGTGA. CDR3 size: 15 residues. Trimming left V 7 bases short and J 9 bases short, with 24 bases between. PCR employed 60 Vbeta and 13 Jbeta primers. Assay used: immunoSEQ multiplex PCR; TCRdb lists only in-frame clones, some missing. The repertoire consists of roughly 180,000 clones, with approximately 82% occurring once and the leading ten covering around 2%. J is TRBJ1-2 and V is TRBV7-3; TRBD1 is a possible D gene (6 bases). This sequence originates from a woman between 18 and 29 years old in good health and CMV-seropositive. The sample was PBMCs. CDR3 protein: CASTLPFRQAIRYTF. The CDR3 bases are TGTGCCAGCACCCTCCCCTTTCGACAGGCTATACGCTACACCTTC.